These T cell receptor beta chains were read from a single sample in a study of CD8 T cells in Susac syndrome. Each CDR3 protein is one row after TCRdb ran MiXCR on the immunoSEQ multiplex PCR reads. The sample yields 400,000 to 550,000 distinct CDR3 sequences, approximately 85% seen once. The specimen sequenced was CD8+ T cells from PBMCs. The source of these receptors is a human donor with multiple sclerosis. Each CDR3 is given with its conserved first and last residue. A D gene is named only where the DNA matches it firmly. Size tells how often a clone was seen (once, few, many) or the class of an expanded clone, and some rows leave it out.

d_gene,abundance,j_gene,v_gene,CDR3nt,CDR3aa
-,-,TRBJ2-5,TRBV10-3,TGTGCCATCAGTGAGTCGCGGGGAGAAGAAGAAGAGACCCAGTACTTC,CAISESRGEEEETQYF
-,-,TRBJ2-7,TRBV2,TGTGCCAGCAGGTCCTGGCCCAGCCCTACCTACGAGCAGTACTTC,CASRSWPSPTYEQYF
-,-,TRBJ1-5,TRBV6-1,TGTGCCAGCAGCCGACCCCAGGGTTGGGAGAGCAATCAGCCCCAGCATTTT,CASSRPQGWESNQPQHF
-,-,TRBJ2-2,TRBV30,TGTGCCTGGGAGATGGGGAGCGGCACCGGGGAGCTGTTTTTT,CAWEMGSGTGELFF
-,-,TRBJ2-7,TRBV5-1,TGCGCCAGCAGCTTGTCGGCGGGGGAGCAGTACTTC,CASSLSAGEQYF
-,-,TRBJ1-1,TRBV9,TGTGCCAGCAGCGCCGGGGACAATGGCTTTGAAGCTTTCTTT,CASSAGDNGFEAFF
-,-,TRBJ2-3,TRBV7-9,TGTGCCAGCAGCTTAGGGGTCTTAGACACAGATACGCAGTATTTT,CASSLGVLDTDTQYF
TRBD1,-,TRBJ1-2,TRBV27,TGTGCCAGCAGTCCTACGACAGGGATACGTGGCTACACCTTC,CASSPTTGIRGYTF
-,-,TRBJ1-1,TRBV7-2,TGTGCCAGCAGCTCTTTACTCATAACGGACAGAATGAACACTGAAGCTTTCTTT,CASSSLLITDRMNTEAFF
-,-,TRBJ2-7,TRBV19,TGTGCCAGTAGCGCGGGGGCGCGGGCATCCGAGCAGTACTTC,CASSAGARASEQYF
TRBD2,-,TRBJ2-1,TRBV25-1,TGTGCCAGCAGTGAAATAACTAGCGGGGAGAGCTCCTACAATGAGCAGTTCTTC,CASSEITSGESSYNEQFF
-,-,TRBJ2-5,TRBV30,TGTGCCTGGACAGGGATGAGGGAGACCCAGTACTTC,CAWTGMRETQYF
TRBD2,-,TRBJ2-1,TRBV27,TGTGCCAGCAGTTTGAGTTTACTAGCGGGAGCTAATGAGCAGTTCTTC,CASSLSLLAGANEQFF
-,few,TRBJ1-1,TRBV11-2,TGTGCCAGCAGCTTAGCCCCGGATGGGGCTGAAGCTTTCTTT,CASSLAPDGAEAFF
-,-,TRBJ1-6,TRBV4-1,TGCGCCAGCAGCCAACAAAATTCACCCCTCCACTTT,CASSQQNSPLHF
-,-,TRBJ2-7,TRBV7-3,TGTGCCAGCAGCTCCCGGCCACTGATAGAGCAGTACTTC,CASSSRPLIEQYF
TRBD1,-,TRBJ1-5,TRBV19,TGTGCCAGTAGTATAGATGGGACAGGGCCTCAGCCCCAGCATTTT,CASSIDGTGPQPQHF
-,-,TRBJ2-1,TRBV4-1,TGCGCCAGCAGCCAAGATGAGGGGCTACCTTACAATGAGCAGTTCTTC,CASSQDEGLPYNEQFF
-,-,TRBJ2-7,TRBV25-1,TGTGCCAGCAGTGAATACTTCGCCGACAGCAACTACGAGCAGTACTTC,CASSEYFADSNYEQYF
-,once,TRBJ1-2,TRBV12-3/TRBV12-4,TGTGCCAGCAGCTCCGTCGGGGCGCTCGTAGGTGGCTACACCTTC,CASSSVGALVGGYTF
-,-,TRBJ2-2,TRBV4-2,TGTGCCAGCAGCCAAGGGGACGGCACCGGGGAGCTGTTTTTT,CASSQGDGTGELFF
-,-,TRBJ2-3,TRBV5-1,TGCGCCAGCAGCTCCCCTTCGGGCCCTGGGGCAGATACGCAGTATTTT,CASSSPSGPGADTQYF
-,-,TRBJ2-7,TRBV4-1,TGCGCCAGCAGCCAAGGGCCCGATGAACCCTACGAGCAGTACTTC,CASSQGPDEPYEQYF
TRBD1,once,TRBJ2-7,TRBV2,TGTGCCAGCAGTGATCCCGGGACAGGGGACGAGCAGTACTTC,CASSDPGTGDEQYF
-,few,TRBJ2-1,TRBV6-6,TGTGCCAGCAGTTACGAGGGTATATACAATGAGCAGTTCTTC,CASSYEGIYNEQFF
-,-,TRBJ2-1,TRBV27,TGTGCCAGCTCCGAGGGACATGAGCAGTTCTTC,CASSEGHEQFF
TRBD2,-,TRBJ2-1,TRBV20-1,TGCAGTGCTAGACAAGGGCTAGACGGGGCGGGGGTTGCCTACAATGAGCAGTTCTTC,CSARQGLDGAGVAYNEQFF